One T cell receptor (beta chain) is described in this entry. In its sample, this clone was seen a few times. The specificity of this receptor is unknown. Base qualities are missing; no much larger clone stands one base away. The sample's time point label is to be understood as: pre-treatment sample, taken before nivolumab and TIL therapy. Between late 2017 and January 2020, a dual-center phase I trial enrolled adults who had stage 4 NSCLC. The samples were drawn from an open-label, single-arm phase I trial testing tumor-infiltrating lymphocyte therapy combined with nivolumab in advanced non-small cell lung cancer. Blood mononuclear cells from EDTA tubes were isolated by Ficoll gradient, snap-frozen as pellets, and DNA was extracted with a Qiagen mini-prep kit. This entry is derived from a study of TIL therapy for anti-PD-1-resistant metastatic lung cancer (dated by TCRdb to the early 2020s). Context from the whole study: Tumors were harvested before any PD-1/PD-L1 blockade; patients then received nivolumab, and those progressing received lymphodepletion, expanded TIL infusion and IL-2. Among the enrolled patients, the median age was 54 years (range 38-75), and the median tumor PD-L1 proportion score was under 6.5%. Across the cohort, whole-exome sequencing showed a median non-synonymous tumor mutation burden of about 1.5 mutations per megabase. The cohort was predominantly lung adenocarcinoma, with a few EGFR-mutant and two ALK-rearranged tumors, and half of patients were current or former smokers. Tumor and peripheral blood T cell receptor beta sequencing was used to track clonotypes across tumor, expanded TIL product and serial blood samples. Here is what the overall study found, with its caveats: The cohort was highly selected, with more treatment-naive, never-smoker and oncogene-addicted patients than typical, limiting generalizability. The study protocol defined all tumor marker inferences as exploratory. The baseline peripheral repertoire was partially replaced by infused TIL clonotypes, which then decayed over months, and persistence showed no apparent association with response.

Looking up the germline V gene yields CDR1 SGHAT and CDR2 FQNNGV. V loses 5 bases, J loses 6 bases, and the germline ends lie 11 bases apart. The CDR3, cysteine through phenylalanine, is 13 amino acids long. The CDR3 DNA has 39 bases and is translated from base 1. TCR beta CDR3 regions were amplified from genomic DNA by bias-controlled multiplex PCR with the immunoSEQ v3 hsTCRB kit. The TCR libraries were sequenced on an Illumina NextSeq 500 to around 1.9 million read pairs for survey level or roughly 4.5-6.5 million read pairs for deep level. From the authors' description of their analysis: V, D and J genes were assigned, non-productive sequences were removed, and clonality was reported by immunoSEQ Analyzer software. Repertoires were compared using productive Simpson clonality and Morisita overlap index of productive TRB rearrangements between infused TIL and blood. Absolute clonotype counts in blood were estimated as lymphocyte count times CD3+ fraction times the clone's productive frequency. Drawn from immuneACCESS, this table holds only the in-frame rearrangements with V and J called that TCRdb kept. Clones are partly lost; checked studies trace under half to an unresolved V gene and leave the rest unexplained. V, J and clone size were drawn from that table, and D and trimming were deduced from the DNA. The table for this sample lists 57,000 or so clones; about nine tenths of them were counted only once. Approximately 2.4% of the sample rests with the top ten.

The origin of this receptor is a person aged 25 to 79 with non-small cell lung cancer. This sequence uses TRBV11-2 and TRBJ1-5; the D gene is not confidently resolved. Sequenced here: blood, sampled at baseline. The CDR3 is CASSAREGQPQHF. The DNA sequence reads TGTGCCAGCAGCGCCCGAGAGGGTCAGCCCCAGCATTTT.